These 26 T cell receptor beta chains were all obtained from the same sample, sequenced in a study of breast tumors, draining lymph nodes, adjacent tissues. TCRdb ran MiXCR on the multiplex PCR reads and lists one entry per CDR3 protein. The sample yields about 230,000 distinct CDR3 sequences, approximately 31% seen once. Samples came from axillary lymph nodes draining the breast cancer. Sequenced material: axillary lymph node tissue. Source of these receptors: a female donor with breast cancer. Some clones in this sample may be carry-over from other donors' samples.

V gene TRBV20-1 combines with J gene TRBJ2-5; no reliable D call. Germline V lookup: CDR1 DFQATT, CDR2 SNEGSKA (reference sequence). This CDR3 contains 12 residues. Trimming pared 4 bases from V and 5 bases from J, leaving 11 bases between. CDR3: CSATLDEETQYF. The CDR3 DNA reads TGCAGTGCTACCCTGGACGAGGAGACCCAGTACTTC.

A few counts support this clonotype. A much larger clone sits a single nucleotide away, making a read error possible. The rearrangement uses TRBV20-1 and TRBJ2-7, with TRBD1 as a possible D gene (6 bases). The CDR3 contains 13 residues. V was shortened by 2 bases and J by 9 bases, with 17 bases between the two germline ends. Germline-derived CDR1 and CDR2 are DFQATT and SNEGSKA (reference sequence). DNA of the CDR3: TGCAGTGCTAGAAGGACAGCCAGGGGCGCGCAGTACTTC. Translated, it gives CSARRTARGAQYF.

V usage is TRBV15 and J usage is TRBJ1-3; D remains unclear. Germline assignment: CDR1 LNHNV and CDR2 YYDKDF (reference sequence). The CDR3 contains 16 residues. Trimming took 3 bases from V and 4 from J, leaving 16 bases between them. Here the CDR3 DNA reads TGTGCCACCAGCAGCTTTTCCCAGAGTGAAGGAAACACCATATATTTT. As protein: CATSSFSQSEGNTIYF.

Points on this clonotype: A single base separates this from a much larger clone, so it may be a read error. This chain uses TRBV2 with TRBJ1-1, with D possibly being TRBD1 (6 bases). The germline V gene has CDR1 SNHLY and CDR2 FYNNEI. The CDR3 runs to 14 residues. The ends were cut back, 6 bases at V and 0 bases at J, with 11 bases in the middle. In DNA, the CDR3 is TGTGCCAGCAGGGGGACACCAGTGAACACTGAAGCTTTCTTT. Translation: CASRGTPVNTEAFF.

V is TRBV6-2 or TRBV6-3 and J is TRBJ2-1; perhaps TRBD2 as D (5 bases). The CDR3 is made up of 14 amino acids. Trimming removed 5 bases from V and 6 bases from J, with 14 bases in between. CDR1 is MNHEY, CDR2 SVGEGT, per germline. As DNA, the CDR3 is TGTGCCAGCAGTCATTCGGCTAGCTCCAATGAGCAGTTCTTC. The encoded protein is CASSHSASSNEQFF.

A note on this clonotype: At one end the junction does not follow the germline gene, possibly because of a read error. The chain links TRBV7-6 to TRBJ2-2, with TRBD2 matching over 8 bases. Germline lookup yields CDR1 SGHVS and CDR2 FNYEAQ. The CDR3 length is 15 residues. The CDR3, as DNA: TGTGTCAGCAGCTTAGCGGGAATAAACACCGGGGAGCTGCTTTTT. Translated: CVSSLAGINTGELLF.

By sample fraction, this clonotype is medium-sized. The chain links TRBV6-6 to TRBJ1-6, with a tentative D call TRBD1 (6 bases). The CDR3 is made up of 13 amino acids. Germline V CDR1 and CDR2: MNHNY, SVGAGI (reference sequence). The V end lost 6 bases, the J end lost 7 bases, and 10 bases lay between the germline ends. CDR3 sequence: CASRTGRNSPLHF. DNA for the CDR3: TGTGCCAGCAGAACAGGGCGGAATTCACCCCTCCACTTT.

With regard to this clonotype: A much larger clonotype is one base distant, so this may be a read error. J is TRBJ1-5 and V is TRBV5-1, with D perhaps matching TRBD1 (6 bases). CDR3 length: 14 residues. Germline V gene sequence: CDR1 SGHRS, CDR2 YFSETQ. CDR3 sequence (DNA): TGCGCCAGCAGCCTGGACAGCCGCAATCACCCCCAGCATTTT. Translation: CASSLDSRNHPQHF.

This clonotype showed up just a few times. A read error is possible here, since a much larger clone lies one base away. The CDR3 here is CASSLRREGYEQYF. As DNA, the CDR3 is TGTGCCAGCAGCTTACGGCGGGAGGGATACGAGCAGTACTTC. V usage is TRBV13 and J usage is TRBJ2-7; TRBD2 agrees at 9 bases. The ends lost 2 bases at V and 4 bases at J; junction bases unmatched: 3. The CDR3 consists of 14 residues. Germline V gives CDR1 PRHDT, CDR2 FYEKMQ (reference sequence). The variable domain in full, completed from reference TRBV13 and TRBJ2-7, reads AAGVIQSPRHLIKEKRETATLKCYPIPRHDTVYWYQQGPGQDPQFLISFYEKMQSDKGSIPDRFSAQQFSDYHSELNMSSLELGDSALYFCASSLRREGYEQYFGPGTRLTVT.

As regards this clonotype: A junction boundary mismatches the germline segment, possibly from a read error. This chain's CDR3 is CASSHSRTGRIEYWGYTF. The CDR3 nucleotides are TGTGCCAGCAGTCACTCGAGGACAGGGAGAATCGAGTATTGGGGCTACACCTTC. V is TRBV6-5 and J is TRBJ1-2; 8 positions agree with TRBD1. Germline values: CDR1 MNHEY, CDR2 SVGAGI. The CDR3 totals 18 residues.

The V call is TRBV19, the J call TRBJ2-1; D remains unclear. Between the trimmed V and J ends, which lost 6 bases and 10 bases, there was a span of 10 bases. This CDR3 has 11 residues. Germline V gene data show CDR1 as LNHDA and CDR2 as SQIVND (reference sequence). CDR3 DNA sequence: TGTGCCAGTAGATCCCTGAGCGAGCAGTTCTTC. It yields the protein CASRSLSEQFF.

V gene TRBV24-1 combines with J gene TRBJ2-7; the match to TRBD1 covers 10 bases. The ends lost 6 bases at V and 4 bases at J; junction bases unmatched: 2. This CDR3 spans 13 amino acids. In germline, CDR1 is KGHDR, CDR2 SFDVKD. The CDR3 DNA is TGTGCCACCAGTAGGACAGGGGGGTACGAGCAGTACTTC. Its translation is CATSRTGGYEQYF.

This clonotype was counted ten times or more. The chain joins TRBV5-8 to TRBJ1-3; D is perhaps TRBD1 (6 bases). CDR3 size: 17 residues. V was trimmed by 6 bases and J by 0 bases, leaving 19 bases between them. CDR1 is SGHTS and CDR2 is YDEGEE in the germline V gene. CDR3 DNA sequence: TGTGCCAGCAACCACAGGGTGGGATCAAGCTCTGGAAACACCATATATTTT. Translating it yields CASNHRVGSSSGNTIYF.

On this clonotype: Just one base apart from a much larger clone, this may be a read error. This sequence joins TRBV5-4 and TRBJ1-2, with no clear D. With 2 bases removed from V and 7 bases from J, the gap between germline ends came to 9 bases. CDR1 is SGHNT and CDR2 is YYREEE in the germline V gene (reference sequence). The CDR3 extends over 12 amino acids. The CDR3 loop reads CASSFNESGYTF. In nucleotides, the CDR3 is TGTGCCAGCAGCTTTAATGAATCTGGCTACACCTTC.

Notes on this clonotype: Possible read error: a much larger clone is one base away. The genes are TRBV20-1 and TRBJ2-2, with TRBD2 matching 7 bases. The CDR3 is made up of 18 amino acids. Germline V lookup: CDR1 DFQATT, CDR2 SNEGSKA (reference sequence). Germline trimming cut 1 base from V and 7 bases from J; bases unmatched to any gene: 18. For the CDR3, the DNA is TGCAGTGCTAGAGTTTACAACCTAGCGGCATCGCTTAGCGGGGAGCTGTTTTTT. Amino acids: CSARVYNLAASLSGELFF.

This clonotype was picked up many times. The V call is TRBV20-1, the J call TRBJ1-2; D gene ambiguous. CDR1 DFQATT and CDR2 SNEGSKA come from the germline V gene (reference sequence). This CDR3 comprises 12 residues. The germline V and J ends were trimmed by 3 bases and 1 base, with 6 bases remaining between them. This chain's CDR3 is CSASVGNYGYTF. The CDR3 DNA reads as TGCAGTGCTAGTGTCGGTAACTATGGCTACACCTTC.

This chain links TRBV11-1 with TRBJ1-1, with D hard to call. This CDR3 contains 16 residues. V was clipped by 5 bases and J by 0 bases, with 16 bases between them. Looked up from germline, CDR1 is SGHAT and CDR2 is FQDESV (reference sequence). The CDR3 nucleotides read TGTGCCAGCAGCAGGGCGGGGAGAGCTTTGAACACTGAAGCTTTCTTT. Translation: CASSRAGRALNTEAFF.

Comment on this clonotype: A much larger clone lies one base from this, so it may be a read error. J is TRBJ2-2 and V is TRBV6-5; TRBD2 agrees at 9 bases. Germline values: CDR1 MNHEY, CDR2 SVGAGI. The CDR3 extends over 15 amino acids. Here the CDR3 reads CASTRGGVGTEELFF. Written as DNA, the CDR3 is TGTGCCAGCACCCGCGGGGGGGTGGGGACCGAGGAGCTGTTTTTT.

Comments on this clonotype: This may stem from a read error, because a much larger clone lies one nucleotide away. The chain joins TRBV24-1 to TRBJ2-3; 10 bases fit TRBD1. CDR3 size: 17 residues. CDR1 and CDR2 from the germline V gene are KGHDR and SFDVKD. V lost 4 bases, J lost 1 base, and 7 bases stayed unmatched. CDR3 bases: TGTGCCACCAGTGAACCCGGCGGGACAGGGGGCACAGATACGCAGTATTTT. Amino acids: CATSEPGGTGGTDTQYF.

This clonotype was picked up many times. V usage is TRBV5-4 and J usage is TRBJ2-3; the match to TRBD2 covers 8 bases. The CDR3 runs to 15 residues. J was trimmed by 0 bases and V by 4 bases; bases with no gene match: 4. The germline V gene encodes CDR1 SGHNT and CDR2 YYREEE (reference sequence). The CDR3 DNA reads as TGTGCCAGCAGCCTTAGCGGGATGAGCACAGATACGCAGTATTTT. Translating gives CASSLSGMSTDTQYF. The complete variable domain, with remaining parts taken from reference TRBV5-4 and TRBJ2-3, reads ETGVTQSPTHLIKTRGQQVTLRCSSQSGHNTVSWYQQALGQGPQFIFQYYREEENGRGNFPPRFSGLQFPNYSSELNVNALELDDSALYLCASSLSGMSTDTQYFGPGTRLTVL.

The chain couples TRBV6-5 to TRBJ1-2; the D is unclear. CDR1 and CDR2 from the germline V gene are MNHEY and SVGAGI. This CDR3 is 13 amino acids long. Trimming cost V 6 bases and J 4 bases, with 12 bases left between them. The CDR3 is CASRRPDGYGYTF. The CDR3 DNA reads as TGTGCCAGCAGACGCCCCGACGGCTATGGCTACACCTTC.

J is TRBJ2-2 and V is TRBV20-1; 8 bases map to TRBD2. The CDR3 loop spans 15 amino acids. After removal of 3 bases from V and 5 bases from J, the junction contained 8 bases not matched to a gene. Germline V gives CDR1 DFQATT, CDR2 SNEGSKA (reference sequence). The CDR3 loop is CSARTQRERTGELFF. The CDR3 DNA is TGCAGTGCTAGGACCCAGCGGGAGAGAACCGGGGAGCTGTTTTTT.

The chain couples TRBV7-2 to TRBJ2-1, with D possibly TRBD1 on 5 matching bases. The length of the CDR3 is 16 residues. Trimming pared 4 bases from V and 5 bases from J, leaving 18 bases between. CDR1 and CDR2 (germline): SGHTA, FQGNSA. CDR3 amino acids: CASSSQKRDSHNEQFF. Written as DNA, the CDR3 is TGTGCCAGCAGCTCCCAAAAGAGAGACAGCCACAATGAGCAGTTCTTC.

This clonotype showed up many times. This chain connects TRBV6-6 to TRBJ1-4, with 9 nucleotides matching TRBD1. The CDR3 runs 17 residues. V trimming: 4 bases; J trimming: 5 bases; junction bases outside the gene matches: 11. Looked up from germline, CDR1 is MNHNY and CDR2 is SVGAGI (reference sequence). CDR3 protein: CASSFGGTGYRNEKLFF. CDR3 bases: TGTGCCAGCAGTTTCGGCGGGACAGGGTATAGAAATGAAAAACTGTTTTTT.

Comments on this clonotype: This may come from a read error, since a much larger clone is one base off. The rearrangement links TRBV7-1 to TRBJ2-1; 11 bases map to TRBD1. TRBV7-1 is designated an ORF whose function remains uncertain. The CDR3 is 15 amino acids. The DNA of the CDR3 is TGTGCCAGCAGCCACCCGGGACAGGGGGAGGGTGAGCAGCTCTTC. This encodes CASSHPGQGEGEQLF.

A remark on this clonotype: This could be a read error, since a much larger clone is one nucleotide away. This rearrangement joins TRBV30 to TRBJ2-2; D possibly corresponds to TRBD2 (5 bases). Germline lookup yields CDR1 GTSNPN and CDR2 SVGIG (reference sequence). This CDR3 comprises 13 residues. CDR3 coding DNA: TGTGCCTGGAGTGAGCACCTAATCGGGGAGCTGGTTTTT. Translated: CAWSEHLIGELVF.